The sequence of this TCR beta chain was determined in a study of radiation and T cells in renal cell carcinoma. CDR3 length equals 15 residues. J gave up 7 bases and V 2 bases, and 5 bases lay outside the gene matches. CDR1 and CDR2 from the germline V gene are MDHEN and SYDVKM. As to treatment: 15 Gy SBRT to primary tumor, nephrectomy 4 weeks later. This clone is medium-sized in the sample. Method: immunoSEQ multiplex PCR; TCRdb's copy keeps in-frame clones and lacks some. The sample has about 9,300 clones; roughly 59% are singletons. This chain connects TRBV28 to TRBJ2-1, with 10 bases aligning to TRBD2. The source was tumor tissue, collected from a patient whose treatment included radiotherapy and nephrectomy. The sequence was obtained from a woman between 45 and 65 years old with renal cell carcinoma. CDR3 DNA: TGTGCCAGCAGTTTAATAGCGGGGGGCAATAATGAGCAGTTCTTC. This encodes CASSLIAGGNNEQFF.